The sequence of this T cell receptor (beta chain) was determined in a study of blood T cells in healthy people across ages (dated by TCRdb to between 2014 and 2016). Looking at the study overall: In model experiments, template switching captured about one uniquely barcoded TCR beta cDNA molecule for every two T cells. To avoid experimental bias, donors of different ages were spread randomly across the sequencing lanes. To track age-related changes in TCR beta repertoire diversity, the study relied on deep sequencing normalized with unique cDNA molecular identifiers. Using the same blood draw, the study looked at two additional independent replicas of 1 million unique cDNA reads for two donors, one aged 18 to 30 and the other aged 80 or older. Four age groups were formed from the donors: young (average roughly 15 years), middle-aged (approximately 40), aged (roughly 56) and long-lived (82).

V was cut back by 8 bases and J by 4 bases, leaving a gap of 16 bases between them. Including cysteine and phenylalanine, the CDR3 has 14 amino acids. Here the CDR3 DNA is all that survives: 42 bases in frame from base 1. Via the germline V gene, CDR1 is MNHNS and CDR2 SASEGT. The donors were around 39 Caucasian individuals from Russia, aged 6 to 90 years, who were systemically healthy. Each donor gave ten milliliters of peripheral blood, collected into EDTA-treated Vacutainer tubes. Ficoll-Paque density-gradient centrifugation was used to isolate PBMCs, with at least 6 million obtained per sample. Total RNA, at least 6 micrograms per sample, was extracted from PBMCs with Trizol reagent. Naive CD45RAhigh/CD27high T cell percentages were measured by flow cytometry on a PBMC aliquot from every donor. Results the study describes overall, beyond this receptor: Since profiling was done on bulk unsorted PBMCs, naive and antigen-experienced compartments could not be conclusively compared. A strong correlation was found between observed TCR beta diversity and the percentage of naive T cells measured by flow cytometry. As age increased, observed TCR beta diversity per million T cells dropped in a roughly linear way, and a significant reduction was already evident by age around 41. Because donor CMV infection status was unknown, age-related changes in expanded clonotypes were potentially confounded. Estimates of total diversity based on one million sequenced T cells were regarded as lower bounds and as underestimates. The long-lived group showed more naive CD4+ T cells, fewer expanded clones and increased TCR diversity than the aged group, suggesting age selection.

This clonotype was counted once. It lacks a known antigen. Base qualities are not recorded, but no much larger clone differs from it by a single base. The library was produced with 5' RACE. Sequencer: Illumina HiSeq 2500. A second PCR of about 7 to 12 cycles was run with a J-beta primer mix and a sample-barcoded 5' primer. A template-switch 5' adaptor carrying 12 random nucleotides introduced a unique molecular identifier onto each TCR beta cDNA molecule. At least 2.5 million CDR3-containing paired-end reads were obtained from each sample. All of the RNA was converted into first-strand cDNA using the Mint cDNA synthesis kit, with a TRBC-specific oligonucleotide serving as the primer. All cDNA was treated with uracil-DNA glycosylase and then went through a first 18-cycle PCR with the universal primers M1SS and BC2_uni_R. The authors processed their data as follows. For normalization, 1 million high-quality reads, each with a distinct molecular identifier, were randomly selected from each sample. Reads with shared molecular identifiers were discarded instead of being binned into consensus sequences. CDR3 identification, clonotype clustering and error correction used MiTCR with a Q25 quality threshold and the strictest error-elimination algorithm. A nonparametric unseen species model with Euler transformation was used to estimate a lower bound on total TCR beta diversity. The public reads were run again by TCRdb, first through fastp at Q25 and then through MiXCR, and only productive beta chains were kept. Here each entry gathers all rows of one CDR3 protein and keeps the most common genes and DNA. These V and J calls are TCRdb output, not the study's own analysis. Counted in this sample were roughly 1.4 million distinct CDR3 sequences; roughly 60% of them appeared once. Of the sample, over 6.5% is held by the ten largest clones.

The specimen was blood. The V and J genes are TRBV6-1 and TRBJ2-3, and the D gene may be TRBD1, 6 bases matching. This clonotype originated in a man between 18 and 29 years old in good health. The CDR3 here reads CASSGAEGADTQYF. In nucleotides, the sequence is TGTGCCAGCTCCGGGGCTGAGGGGGCAGATACGCAGTATTTT.